In its sample, the clone carrying this T cell receptor beta chain was seen a few times. As yet, its antigen is unknown. The source of the sample is a study of response to subunit inactivated influenza vaccine. Study-level results: Few new T cells, the authors suggested, are recruited by each seasonal influenza vaccination.

TCRdb reanalysed the RT-PCR reads using MiXCR and keeps one entry per CDR3 protein. The sample lists about 780,000 distinct CDR3 sequences; roughly 20% were seen once. Source: PBMCs from blood, taken roughly 5 days after vaccination. The sequence was obtained from a man aged 45-65 years who received an inactivated influenza vaccine.

The CDR3 coding sequence is TGTGCCAGCAGCCAAGATTTTTCGGACAGGGGCTACGAGCAGTACTTC. It translates to CASSQDFSDRGYEQYF. The V and J genes are TRBV4-2 and TRBJ2-7; 9 nucleotides align to TRBD1. After removal of 0 bases from V and 3 bases from J, the junction contained 6 bases not matched to a gene. The CDR3 has 16 residues. Germline V CDR1 and CDR2: LGHNA, YNFKEQ.